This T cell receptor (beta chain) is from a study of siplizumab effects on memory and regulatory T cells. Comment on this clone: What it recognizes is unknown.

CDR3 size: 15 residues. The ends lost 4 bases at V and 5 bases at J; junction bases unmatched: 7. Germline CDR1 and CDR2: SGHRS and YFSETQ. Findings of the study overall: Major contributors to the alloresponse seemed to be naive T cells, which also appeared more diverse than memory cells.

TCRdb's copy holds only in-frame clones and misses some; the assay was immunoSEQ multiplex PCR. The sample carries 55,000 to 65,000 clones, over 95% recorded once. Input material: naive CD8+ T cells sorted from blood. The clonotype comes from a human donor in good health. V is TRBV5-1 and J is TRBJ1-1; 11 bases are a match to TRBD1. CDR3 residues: CASSQGTGGFTEAFF. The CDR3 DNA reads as TGCGCCAGCAGCCAAGGGACAGGGGGTTTTACTGAAGCTTTCTTT.